Listed below are T cell receptor beta chains from one sample, sequenced in a study of T cells after yellow fever vaccination. A single record per CDR3 protein comes from TCRdb applying MiXCR to the 5' RACE reads. The sample includes 350,000 or so distinct CDR3 sequences, 7% to 9% of them seen just once. Sequenced material: PBMCs, taken about 41 days after the first yellow fever vaccination. These receptor sequences come from a man aged 18 to 35 who received the YFV17D yellow fever vaccine. CDR3s include the opening cysteine and the closing phenylalanine or tryptophan. The order of the fields is CDR3 protein, CDR3 DNA, V gene, D gene, clone size, J gene. D genes are given only for firm matches. Rows may omit the clone size; those that give it use once, few, many or a size class.

cdr3_aa: CASSLGWANEQFF
cdr3_nt: TGCGCCAGCAGCTTGGGTTGGGCCAATGAGCAGTTCTTC
v_call: TRBV5-1
d_call: NA
clone_size: few
j_call: TRBJ2-1

cdr3_aa: CASSSYPIAREQYF
cdr3_nt: TGTGCCAGCAGCTCCTACCCTATAGCGCGGGAGCAGTACTTC
v_call: TRBV7-2
d_call: NA
clone_size: NA
j_call: TRBJ2-7

cdr3_aa: CASSVGGTGGYTF
cdr3_nt: TGTGCCAGCAGCGTAGGGGGGACCGGAGGCTACACCTTC
v_call: TRBV9
d_call: NA
clone_size: NA
j_call: TRBJ1-2

cdr3_aa: CASSHPTQRKPYGYTF
cdr3_nt: TGTGCCAGTTCACATCCGACACAACGGAAGCCGTATGGCTACACCTTC
v_call: TRBV19
d_call: NA
clone_size: NA
j_call: TRBJ1-2

cdr3_aa: CASSQDGGRDTQYF
cdr3_nt: TGTGCCAGCAGCCAAGATGGGGGTAGAGATACGCAGTATTTT
v_call: TRBV3-1
d_call: NA
clone_size: few
j_call: TRBJ2-3

cdr3_aa: CASSLGGANNEQFF
cdr3_nt: TGTGCCAGCAGCTTGGGGGGGGCCAACAATGAGCAGTTCTTC
v_call: TRBV7-2
d_call: NA
clone_size: many
j_call: TRBJ2-1

cdr3_aa: CASSARTGGREVFF
cdr3_nt: TGTGCCAGCAGCGCCCGGACAGGGGGCCGGGAGGTGTTCTTC
v_call: TRBV7-2
d_call: TRBD1
clone_size: many
j_call: TRBJ2-1

cdr3_aa: CASSPAGGNTGELFF
cdr3_nt: TGTGCCAGCAGCCCAGCGGGGGGAAACACCGGGGAGCTGTTTTTT
v_call: TRBV6-4
d_call: TRBD2
clone_size: NA
j_call: TRBJ2-2

cdr3_aa: CASSPALGGELFF
cdr3_nt: TGTGCCAGCTCACCAGCCTTGGGCGGGGAGCTGTTTTTT
v_call: TRBV18
d_call: NA
clone_size: few
j_call: TRBJ2-2

cdr3_aa: CASSGTGGELFF
cdr3_nt: TGTGCCAGCAGCGGAACAGGCGGGGAGCTGTTTTTT
v_call: TRBV7-9
d_call: NA
clone_size: NA
j_call: TRBJ2-2

cdr3_aa: CASGTDTQYF
cdr3_nt: TGTGCCAGCGGCACAGATACGCAGTATTTT
v_call: TRBV7-9
d_call: NA
clone_size: many
j_call: TRBJ2-3

cdr3_aa: CAWSVRVNNEQFF
cdr3_nt: TGTGCCTGGAGTGTACGAGTAAACAATGAGCAGTTCTTC
v_call: TRBV30
d_call: NA
clone_size: few
j_call: TRBJ2-1

cdr3_aa: CSAMLSGKETQYF
cdr3_nt: TGCAGCGCCATGTTATCGGGGAAAGAGACCCAGTACTTC
v_call: TRBV20-1
d_call: NA
clone_size: NA
j_call: TRBJ2-5

cdr3_aa: CASSLFRDRGADTQYF
cdr3_nt: TGTGCCAGCTCACTATTCCGGGACAGGGGCGCAGATACGCAGTATTTT
v_call: TRBV18
d_call: TRBD1
clone_size: few
j_call: TRBJ2-3

cdr3_aa: CASSWTSGGVNEQFF
cdr3_nt: TGTGCCAGCAGCTGGACTAGCGGGGGGGTCAATGAGCAGTTCTTC
v_call: TRBV7-3
d_call: TRBD2
clone_size: few
j_call: TRBJ2-1

cdr3_aa: CASSLRAPGSSNEQFF
cdr3_nt: TGTGCCAGCAGTTTGCGGGCTCCCGGTTCCAGCAATGAGCAGTTCTTC
v_call: TRBV6-5
d_call: NA
clone_size: NA
j_call: TRBJ2-1

cdr3_aa: CSANRDLGYNEQFF
cdr3_nt: TGCAGTGCTAACCGGGATCTAGGCTACAATGAGCAGTTCTTC
v_call: TRBV20-1
d_call: NA
clone_size: few
j_call: TRBJ2-1

cdr3_aa: CASSLDAGTGSYTF
cdr3_nt: TGCGCCAGCAGCTTGGACGCCGGGACAGGGTCCTACACCTTC
v_call: TRBV5-1
d_call: TRBD1
clone_size: many
j_call: TRBJ1-2

cdr3_aa: CASSGGLAGTGELFF
cdr3_nt: TGTGCCAGCAGTGGGGGACTAGCGGGGACCGGGGAGCTGTTTTTT
v_call: TRBV2
d_call: TRBD2
clone_size: once
j_call: TRBJ2-2

cdr3_aa: CASSLKSGGAREQFF
cdr3_nt: TGTGCCAGCAGCTTAAAAAGCGGGGGGGCCAGAGAGCAGTTCTTC
v_call: TRBV7-2
d_call: TRBD2
clone_size: many
j_call: TRBJ2-1